These 12 T cell receptor beta chains were all obtained from the same sample, sequenced in a study of shared clonotypes between healthy human individuals (TCRdb year 2020). The method behind the library was the immunoSEQ multiplex PCR assay. In its TCRdb copy, this immuneACCESS table keeps in-frame sequences only and misses some clones. Where compared with another copy, unresolved V genes explain less than half of these, and the others have no known cause. For this sample the table gives about 2.4 million clones, of which over 85% were detected only once. Of the sample, 0.36% falls within the top ten clones. The sample comprised naive CD4+ T cells from PBMCs. This specimen's cell subset or site label, per the study, means: CD45RA+ positively selected. Source of these receptors: a man aged 18 to 29 in good health. Some clones in this sample may be carry-over from other donors' samples.

On this clone itself: The sample contains more than one DNA sequence encoding this CDR3. The rearrangement joins TRBV7-8 to TRBJ1-1; D uncertain. Between the trimmed V and J ends, which lost 1 base and 1 base, there was a span of 4 bases. Germline CDR1 SGHVS, CDR2 FQNEAQ. CDR3 length equals 13 residues. The DNA for the CDR3 is TGTGCCAGCAGCTTAGTTAGGAACACTGAAGCTTTCTTT. It translates to CASSLVRNTEAFF.

The rearrangement joins TRBV6-1 to TRBJ2-1; D remains ambiguous. The V and J ends lost 5 bases and 12 bases respectively, with 11 bases between them. In germline, CDR1 is MNHNS, CDR2 SASEGT. CDR3 length equals 11 residues. CDR3 amino acids: CASSPLVGQFF. CDR3 DNA sequence: TGTGCCAGCAGTCCTTTAGTGGGGCAGTTCTTC.

The genes are TRBV11-2 and TRBJ2-7; D possibly corresponds to TRBD1 (6 bases). This CDR3 region has 16 residues. Germline V lookup: CDR1 SGHAT, CDR2 FQNNGV. The V gene lost 1 base and the J gene lost 0 bases, with 13 bases spanning the gap. CDR3 sequence: CASSLVRTAVSYEQYF. The DNA of the CDR3 is TGTGCCAGCAGCTTAGTTAGGACAGCGGTCTCCTACGAGCAGTACTTC.

Worth noting for this clone: This specimen includes other DNA sequences encoding the same CDR3. The genes are TRBV29-1 and TRBJ2-7, with D possibly called TRBD1 or TRBD2 (5 bases each). The V and J ends lost 3 bases and 6 bases respectively, with 9 bases between them. CDR3 size: 11 residues. CDR1 and CDR2 from the germline V gene are SQVTM and ANQGSEA. The CDR3 region has the DNA TGCAGCGTTGATAGTGGGGGCGAGCAGTACTTC. It is translated as CSVDSGGEQYF.

The chain joins TRBV18 to TRBJ2-7; 7 bases match TRBD1. From germline, CDR1 is KGHSH and CDR2 LQKENI. The CDR3 length is 16 residues. The junction had 14 bases not matched to a gene; V was cut back by 2 bases and J by 7 bases. The CDR3 sequence is CASSPNRGKGPSEQYF. The CDR3 bases are TGTGCCAGCTCACCAAACAGGGGTAAGGGCCCTAGTGAGCAGTACTTC.

The chain is built from TRBV7-3 and TRBJ2-2; possibly TRBD2 for D (7 bases). The CDR3 extends over 19 amino acids. V was cut by 5 bases and J by 6 bases, with 28 bases left in between. In germline, CDR1 is SGHTA, CDR2 FQGTGA. CDR3 residues: CASSPAQGSEGGVAGELFF. CDR3 DNA sequence: TGTGCCAGCAGCCCAGCACAGGGATCAGAGGGAGGGGTGGCCGGGGAGCTGTTTTTT.

This sequence joins TRBV10-1 and TRBJ2-2; no clear D gene. V was cut by 4 bases and J by 7 bases, with 10 bases left in between. This CDR3 has 13 amino acids. Germline V gives CDR1 WNHNN, CDR2 SYGVQD (reference sequence). DNA of the CDR3: TGCGCCAGCAGTGCGGCACTCGGCGGGGAGCTGTTTTTT. Amino acid sequence: CASSAALGGELFF.

The J gene is TRBJ2-3, the V gene TRBV28; D ambiguous. The CDR3 runs 14 residues. Germline-derived CDR1 and CDR2 are MDHEN and SYDVKM. Trimming left V 8 bases short and J 7 bases short, with 19 bases between. CDR3 coding DNA: TGTGCCAGCTCGGAACTGGTCTATGGGAATACGCAGTATTTT. The encoded protein is CASSELVYGNTQYF.

The chain employs TRBV29-1 and TRBJ1-1; D unclear. The CDR3 has 14 amino acids. CDR1 SQVTM and CDR2 ANQGSEA come from the germline V gene. Deletions cut 5 bases from V and 1 base from J, with 14 bases between. CDR3 region: CSVYRSGWNTEAFF. CDR3 coding DNA: TGCAGCGTTTACCGGAGCGGCTGGAACACTGAAGCTTTCTTT.

This chain joins TRBV4-3 and TRBJ2-1; 11 nucleotides match TRBD2. CDR3 size: 18 residues. Germline trimming cut 0 bases from V and 4 bases from J; bases unmatched to any gene: 8. Looked up from germline, CDR1 is LGHNA and CDR2 is YSLEER. As DNA, the CDR3 is TGCGCCAGCAGCCAAGAACCCCCTACTAGCGGGAGTTACAATGAGCAGTTCTTC. It codes for CASSQEPPTSGSYNEQFF.

The rearrangement uses TRBV2 and TRBJ2-7; TRBD1 agrees at 11 bases. The germline CDR1 and CDR2 sequences are SNHLY and FYNNEI. The V segment lost 7 bases and the J segment 3 bases; nucleotides outside the gene matches: 5. CDR3 length: 14 amino acids. CDR3: CASKTGQGGYEQYF. DNA for the CDR3: TGTGCCAGCAAGACGGGACAGGGGGGCTACGAGCAGTACTTC.

This clone was counted a single time. The chain couples TRBV14 to TRBJ2-3; 11 bases fit TRBD2. CDR1 SGHDN and CDR2 FVKESK come from the germline V gene. The ends lost 1 base at V and 0 bases at J; junction bases unmatched: 3. This CDR3 comprises 17 residues. CDR3: CASSQGRTSGSTDTQYF. For the CDR3, the DNA is TGTGCCAGCAGCCAAGGACGGACTAGCGGGAGCACAGATACGCAGTATTTT.